This TCR beta chain was captured in a study of blood T cells in healthy people across ages (dated by TCRdb to about 2015). At the level of the whole study: Template switching captured roughly one uniquely barcoded TCR beta cDNA molecule per two T cells in model experiments. Age-related changes in TCR beta repertoire diversity were measured in the study by deep sequencing normalized with unique cDNA molecular identifiers. Four age groups were formed from the donors: young (average 16 years), middle-aged (more than 35), aged (more than 55) and long-lived (around 82). Donors of different ages were randomly distributed across sequencing lanes to avoid experimental bias. For two donors (one aged 18 to 29 and one aged 80 or older), the study analyzed two additional independent replicas of 1 million unique cDNA reads from the same blood draw.

For this clonotype: Its binding antigen is unknown. The input lacks base qualities; no much larger clone sits a single base away.

Systemically healthy Caucasian individuals from Russia, 35 to 40 in total and aged about 6 to 90 years, were included as donors. Each donor gave roughly 9 milliliters of peripheral blood, drawn into EDTA-treated Vacutainer tubes. PBMCs were isolated by Ficoll-Paque density-gradient centrifugation, with at least 6 million obtained per sample. Total RNA, at least 6 micrograms per sample, was extracted from PBMCs with Trizol reagent. For every donor, an aliquot of PBMCs went through flow cytometry to measure the percentages of naive CD45RAhigh/CD27high T cells. The full study reports these points: Donor CMV infection status was unknown, potentially confounding age-related changes in expanded clonotypes. Estimates of total diversity based on one million sequenced T cells were regarded as lower bounds and as underestimates. Since profiling was done on bulk unsorted PBMCs, naive and antigen-experienced compartments could not be conclusively compared. A strong correlation was found between observed TCR beta diversity and the percentage of naive T cells measured by flow cytometry. Compared with the aged group, more naive CD4+ T cells, fewer expanded clones and increased TCR diversity were shown by the long-lived group, suggesting age selection. As age increased, observed TCR beta diversity per million T cells dropped in a roughly linear way, and a significant reduction was already evident by age 40.

Libraries were built with 5' RACE. A second about 6 to 11 cycle PCR used a sample-barcoded 5' primer and a J-beta primer mix. Each TCR beta cDNA molecule received a unique molecular identifier from a template-switch 5' adaptor carrying 12 random nucleotides. Each sample yielded at least 3 million CDR3-containing paired-end reads. All of the RNA was converted into first-strand cDNA using the Mint cDNA synthesis kit, with a TRBC-specific oligonucleotide serving as the primer. After uracil-DNA glycosylase treatment, a first 18-cycle PCR used universal primers M1SS and BC2_uni_R on all cDNA. The authors' pipeline ran thus. Normalization of each sample was performed by random selection of 1 million high-quality reads, each carrying a distinct molecular identifier. Reads with shared molecular identifiers were discarded instead of being binned into consensus sequences. MiTCR, with a Q25 quality threshold and the strictest error-elimination algorithm, was used for CDR3 identification, clonotype clustering and error correction. A nonparametric unseen species model with Euler transformation was used to estimate lower-bound total TCR beta diversity. The public sequencing data were trimmed at Q25 with fastp and processed into clonotypes with MiXCR by TCRdb, which kept only in-frame beta chains. CDR3 protein sequences are deduplicated, and each keeps its most common genes and DNA. For this entry, the V and J calls and clone size follow TCRdb and not the study's own pipeline. The sample table records roughly 1.9 million distinct CDR3 sequences; 39% of these occur just once. The leading ten clones occupy more than 20% of the sample.

Via the germline V gene, CDR1 is ENHRY and CDR2 SYGVKD. Taken from cysteine to phenylalanine, the CDR3 has 14 residues. CDR3 DNA is the only sequence kept; it has 42 bases, read in frame from the first base. Trimming at the junction amounts to 8 bases on V and 12 bases on J, and the germline ends lie 26 bases apart. The sequenced material came from blood. The rearrangement joined TRBV10-3 to TRBJ2-7; the D gene assignment is perhaps TRBD1 or TRBD2, with each matching 5 bases. The source is a human donor in good health. The sequenced DNA is TGTGCCATCGCTACGACCGGGACCGGGGAGACCCGGTACTTC. It codes for CAIATTGTGETRYF.